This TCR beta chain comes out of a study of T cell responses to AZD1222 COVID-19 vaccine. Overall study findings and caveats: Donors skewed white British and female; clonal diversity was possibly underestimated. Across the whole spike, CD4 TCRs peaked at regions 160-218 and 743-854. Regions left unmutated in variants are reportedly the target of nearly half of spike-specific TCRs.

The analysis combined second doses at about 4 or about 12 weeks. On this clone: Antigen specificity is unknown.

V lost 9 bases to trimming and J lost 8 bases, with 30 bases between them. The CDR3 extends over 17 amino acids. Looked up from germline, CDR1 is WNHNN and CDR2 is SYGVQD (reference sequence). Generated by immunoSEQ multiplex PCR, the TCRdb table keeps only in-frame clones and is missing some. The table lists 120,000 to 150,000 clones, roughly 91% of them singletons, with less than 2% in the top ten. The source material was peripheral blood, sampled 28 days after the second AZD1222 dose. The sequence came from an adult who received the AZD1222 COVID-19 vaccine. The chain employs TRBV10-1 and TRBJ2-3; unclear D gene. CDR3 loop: CARRPVPNGSPLGTQYF. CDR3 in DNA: TGCGCCAGACGGCCTGTCCCTAACGGATCCCCCTTAGGTACGCAGTATTTT.